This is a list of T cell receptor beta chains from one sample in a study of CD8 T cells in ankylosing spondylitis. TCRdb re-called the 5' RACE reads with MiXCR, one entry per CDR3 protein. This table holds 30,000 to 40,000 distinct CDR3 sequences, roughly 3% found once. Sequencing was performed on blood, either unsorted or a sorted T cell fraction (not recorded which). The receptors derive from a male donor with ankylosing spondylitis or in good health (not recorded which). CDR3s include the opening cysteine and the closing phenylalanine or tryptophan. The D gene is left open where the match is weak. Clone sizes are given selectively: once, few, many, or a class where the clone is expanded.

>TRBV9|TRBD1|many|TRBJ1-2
TGTGCCAGCAGCGGCCGCAGGGGGTATGGCTACACCTTC
CASSGRRGYGYTF
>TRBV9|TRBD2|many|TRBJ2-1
TGTGCCAGCAGCCCTAGAGGGACTAGCGGGTCAAGCTCCTACAATGAGCAGTTCTTC
CASSPRGTSGSSSYNEQFF
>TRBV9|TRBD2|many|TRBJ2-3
TGTGCCAGCAGCGTAGAGAGCGGGGGGGCCGCTAGTTATACGCAGTATTTT
CASSVESGGAASYTQYF
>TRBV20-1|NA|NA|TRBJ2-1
TGCAGTGCTAGAGCCGAGGGTGGTTTGTACAATGAGCAGTTCTTC
CSARAEGGLYNEQFF
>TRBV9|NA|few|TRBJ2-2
TGTGCCAGCAGCGTCCTCCCGGGCACCGGGGAGCTGTTTTTT
CASSVLPGTGELFF
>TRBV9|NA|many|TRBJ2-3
TGTGCCAGCAGCTGGGACCCCAAACCAGATACGCAGTATTTT
CASSWDPKPDTQYF
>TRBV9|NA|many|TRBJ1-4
TGTGCCAGCAGCCCAGCAGGCCAGGGTAATGAAAAACTGTTTTTT
CASSPAGQGNEKLFF
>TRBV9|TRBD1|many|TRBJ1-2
TGTGCCAGCAGCGTAGGGAACCTGGGGGACAGGGAAGGAGGCTACACCTTC
CASSVGNLGDREGGYTF
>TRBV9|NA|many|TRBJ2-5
TGTGCCAGCAGCGTTTACGCCCAAGAGACCCAGTACTTC
CASSVYAQETQYF
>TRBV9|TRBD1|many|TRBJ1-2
TGTGCCAGCAGCGTAGGGGGACAGGGAGTGGGCAACTATGGCTACACCTTC
CASSVGGQGVGNYGYTF
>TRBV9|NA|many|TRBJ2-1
TGTGCCAGCAGCGTGCTATCCTACAATGAGCAGTTCTTC
CASSVLSYNEQFF
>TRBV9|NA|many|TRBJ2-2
TGTGCCAGCAGCGTAGGGGCCCAAGTGGGCACCGGGGAGCTGTTTTTT
CASSVGAQVGTGELFF
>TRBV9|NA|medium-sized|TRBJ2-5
TGTGCCAGCAGCGCCACCTCCAAATCGGGGGAGGCCCAGTACTTC
CASSATSKSGEAQYF
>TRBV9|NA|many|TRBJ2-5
TGTGCCAGCAGCGTAGATCCCCGGGCTGAAGGAGAGACCCAGTACTTC
CASSVDPRAEGETQYF